The 30 T cell receptor beta chains reported below all come from one sample, sequenced in a study of shared clonotypes between healthy human individuals. Measured with immunoSEQ multiplex PCR; TCRdb has only the in-frame clones, and not every one. The table records 2,100,000 or so clones, almost 96% of them present only once. Sequenced sample: naive CD4+ T cells sorted from blood. Subset reported: CD45RA+ positively selected. These receptors were collected from a man younger than 35 in good health.

This clone came up once. The chain employs TRBV6-6 and TRBJ1-1; D gene unclear. This CDR3 has 11 amino acids. Germline V gene sequence: CDR1 MNHNY, CDR2 SVGAGI (reference sequence). V shed 5 bases and J shed 2 bases, with 3 bases lying between them. Here the CDR3 reads CASSTNTEAFF. Written as DNA, the CDR3 is TGTGCCAGCAGTACAAACACTGAAGCTTTCTTT.

This chain links TRBV2 with TRBJ2-4; TRBD1 matches at 9 bases. This CDR3 spans 19 amino acids. The V gene end was trimmed by 6 bases and the J gene end by 0 bases; junction bases not matched to a gene: 15. Germline V gene lookup returns CDR1 SNHLY and CDR2 FYNNEI. The CDR3 spells CASRAPGQGGGRAKNIQYF. The CDR3 DNA follows: TGTGCCAGCAGAGCACCGGGACAGGGAGGGGGAAGAGCCAAAAACATTCAGTACTTC.

The chain is built from TRBV4-2 and TRBJ1-1; no firm D call. V was clipped by 0 bases and J by 1 base, with 12 bases between them. Germline lookup yields CDR1 LGHNA and CDR2 YNFKEQ. The CDR3 totals 16 residues. Here the CDR3 DNA reads TGTGCCAGCAGCCAAGATTTGGCACCTTCGAACACTGAAGCTTTCTTT. It specifies CASSQDLAPSNTEAFF.

This chain uses TRBV5-4 with TRBJ2-4, with D uncertain. Per germline, CDR1 SGHNT and CDR2 YYREEE (reference sequence). V was clipped by 0 bases and J by 5 bases, with 12 bases between them. The CDR3 extends over 15 amino acids. The CDR3 nucleotides are TGTGCCAGCAGCTTGGGCGGCACCCGCCAAAACATTCAGTACTTC. It yields the protein CASSLGGTRQNIQYF.

The V and J genes are TRBV27 and TRBJ2-7; 9 nucleotides match TRBD1. J gave up 4 bases and V 2 bases, and 6 bases lay outside the gene matches. Germline loops: CDR1 MNHEY, CDR2 SMNVEV (reference sequence). The CDR3 loop spans 15 amino acids. The CDR3 nucleotides are TGTGCCAGCAGTTTAGGCGGGACAGGGTATTACGAGCAGTACTTC. Protein: CASSLGGTGYYEQYF.

This chain links TRBV15 with TRBJ1-5, with D uncertain. Germline loops: CDR1 LNHNV, CDR2 YYDKDF (reference sequence). V gave up 1 base and J gave up 7 bases, with 11 bases separating them. The CDR3 has 14 residues. The CDR3 reads CATSRGRNEQPQHF. CDR3 coding DNA: TGTGCCACCAGCAGAGGACGCAACGAGCAGCCCCAGCATTTT.

The rearrangement uses TRBV7-9 and TRBJ2-3; no firm D call. CDR3 length: 15 amino acids. Germline-derived CDR1 and CDR2 are SEHNR and FQNEAQ (reference sequence). The V gene lost 1 base and the J gene lost 1 base, with 9 bases spanning the gap. The CDR3 sequence is CASSLVSPRTDTQYF. The CDR3 nucleotides are TGTGCCAGCAGCTTAGTATCTCCCCGCACAGATACGCAGTATTTT.

Details on this clone: The same CDR3 also results from other DNA sequences found in this sample. This chain joins TRBV2 and TRBJ1-5, with D unclear. The V gene lost 4 bases and the J gene lost 4 bases, with 11 bases spanning the gap. The CDR3 totals 14 residues. In germline, CDR1 is SNHLY, CDR2 FYNNEI. CDR3 region: CASSAWQQNQPQHF. CDR3 DNA sequence: TGTGCCAGCAGTGCTTGGCAACAAAATCAGCCCCAGCATTTT.

The rearrangement links TRBV7-9 to TRBJ1-1; tentatively, D is TRBD1 (5 bases). V lost 2 bases and J 7 bases, leaving 8 bases between the germline ends. Germline CDR1 SEHNR, CDR2 FQNEAQ (reference sequence). This CDR3 has 12 amino acids. As DNA, the CDR3 is TGTGCCAGCAGCTTATGGAGGGGTGAAGCTTTCTTT. This codes for CASSLWRGEAFF.

V is TRBV19 and J is TRBJ2-1; TRBD2 matches at 10 bases. The CDR3 has 16 residues. With V trimmed by 2 bases and J by 4 bases, 5 bases remained unmatched. Germline V CDR1 and CDR2: LNHDA, SQIVND (reference sequence). In nucleotides, the CDR3 is TGTGCCAGTAGTATACCTAGCGGGGGTTCTTACAATGAGCAGTTCTTC. It encodes CASSIPSGGSYNEQFF.

The chain couples TRBV19 to TRBJ1-1; 11 nucleotides match TRBD1. Trimming at V came to 5 bases and at J to 1 base, leaving 6 bases not matched to a gene. The CDR3 covers 16 residues. Per the germline V gene, CDR1 is LNHDA and CDR2 is SQIVND (reference sequence). The CDR3 nucleotides read TGTGCCAGTAGTCGTCCCGGGACAGGGGGGAACACTGAAGCTTTCTTT. Encoded protein: CASSRPGTGGNTEAFF.

With respect to this clone: This CDR3 is also generated by other DNA sequences in the sample. This CDR3 reads CASSPPLGGGTDTQYF. CDR3 in DNA: TGTGCCAGCTCACCACCGTTGGGGGGAGGCACAGATACGCAGTATTTT. The gene calls are TRBV18 and TRBJ2-3, with D tentatively TRBD2 (6 bases). Germline V gene sequence: CDR1 KGHSH, CDR2 LQKENI. With 0 bases removed from V and 1 base from J, the gap between germline ends came to 11 bases. This CDR3 spans 16 amino acids.

The CDR3 here is CASSQDRASGALSETQYF. The CDR3 bases are TGTGCCAGCAGCCAAGACCGCGCTAGCGGGGCCCTTTCCGAGACCCAGTACTTC. The V and J genes are TRBV4-2 and TRBJ2-5; 9 nucleotides align to TRBD2. The CDR3 is made up of 18 amino acids. The J segment lost 5 bases and the V segment lost 0 bases, leaving 13 bases of the junction unmatched. Germline-derived CDR1 and CDR2 are LGHNA and YNFKEQ.

The V gene is TRBV2, the J gene TRBJ1-2; possible D gene TRBD1, 5 bases. Trimming shortened V by 4 bases and J by 4 bases, and 19 bases separated the two germline ends. The CDR3 consists of 16 residues. Germline values: CDR1 SNHLY, CDR2 FYNNEI. The DNA of the CDR3 is TGTGCCAGCAGTGCGGCGGGGCCGGGGCGACCCTATGGCTACACCTTC. This sequence encodes CASSAAGPGRPYGYTF.

About this clone itself: Germline and junction disagree at one end, which may indicate a read error. The chain employs TRBV6-1 and TRBJ1-2, with D possibly TRBD1 on 6 matching bases. The CDR3 totals 14 residues. Germline CDR1 and CDR2: MNHNS and SASEGT. In DNA, the CDR3 is TGTGCCAGCAGTGAAGGGGGTCCGGGGGCCCTACGGGACTTC. It specifies CASSEGGPGALRDF.

The CDR3 nucleotides are TGTGCCTGGGGACAGGGGGGTAGCACAGATACGCAGTATTTT. This codes for CAWGQGGSTDTQYF. V usage is TRBV30 and J usage is TRBJ2-3; 10 nucleotides line up with TRBD1. With 5 bases clipped from V and 0 bases from J, the junction kept 2 bases outside the gene matches. Germline CDR1 and CDR2: GTSNPN and SVGIG (reference sequence). This CDR3 has 14 amino acids.

The chain recombines TRBV5-1 with TRBJ2-1, with 9 bases identical to TRBD1. Germline CDR1 is SGHRS and CDR2 is YFSETQ. Trimming took 4 bases from V and 2 from J; bases not matched to a gene: 4. The CDR3 sequence is 15 residues long. The CDR3, as DNA: TGCGCCAGCAGCACGGGACAGGGTCCCTACAATGAGCAGTTCTTC. Translating gives CASSTGQGPYNEQFF.

This clone came up once. V is TRBV10-1 and J is TRBJ2-5, with TRBD2 matching 8 bases. The germline gives CDR1 WNHNN, CDR2 SYGVQD (reference sequence). J gave up 4 bases and V 8 bases, and 12 bases lay outside the gene matches. The CDR3 is made up of 15 amino acids. CDR3 protein: CASAEGSGGAETQYF. The CDR3 nucleotides are TGCGCCAGCGCCGAGGGGAGCGGGGGTGCAGAGACCCAGTACTTC.

On this clone itself: Other DNA sequences of this sample code for an identical CDR3. CDR3 DNA sequence: TGTGCCAGCAGGTTACGGGGCAACACTGAAGCTTTCTTT. Protein: CASRLRGNTEAFF. The V call is TRBV6-5, the J call TRBJ1-1; D possibly corresponds to TRBD1 (5 bases). The V gene lost 6 bases and the J gene lost 2 bases, with 10 bases spanning the gap. This CDR3 region has 13 residues. The V gene's germline CDR1 is MNHEY and CDR2 SVGAGI.

The chain combines TRBV21-1 with TRBJ2-1. TRBV21-1 corresponds to a pseudogene. CDR3 length: 13 residues. The CDR3 DNA is TGTGCCAGTCCTTCTTGGGAACCCAATGAGCAGTTCTTC. This sequence encodes CASPSWEPNEQFF.

The chain employs TRBV4-2 and TRBJ1-3, with a possible D match to TRBD1 (5 bases). Trimming removed 0 bases at V and 4 bases at J, with 13 bases between. This CDR3 is 16 amino acids long. CDR1 and CDR2 (germline): LGHNA, YNFKEQ. The CDR3 DNA sequence: TGTGCCAGCAGCCAAGATCTGGCGGGGGACGGAAACACCATATATTTT. Residues: CASSQDLAGDGNTIYF.

The chain has TRBV11-2 and TRBJ1-2; weak D call: TRBD1 (5 bases). The CDR3 spans 17 residues. The germline V and J ends were trimmed by 4 bases and 2 bases, with 20 bases remaining between them. Germline values: CDR1 SGHAT, CDR2 FQNNGV. CDR3 DNA sequence: TGTGCCAGCAGCTATCGCTGGGGGGACGCGGTAAACTATGGCTACACCTTC. It encodes CASSYRWGDAVNYGYTF. Using reference TRBV11-2 and TRBJ1-2 for the parts outside the CDR3, the full variable domain is EAGVAQSPRYKIIEKRQSVAFWCNPISGHATLYWYQQILGQGPKLLIQFQNNGVVDDSQLPKDRFSAERLKGVDSTLKIQPAKLEDSAVYLCASSYRWGDAVNYGYTFGSGTRLTVV.

The chain has TRBV27 and TRBJ2-2; unclear D gene. The germline V gene encodes CDR1 MNHEY and CDR2 SMNVEV (reference sequence). Trimming cost V 10 bases and J 6 bases, with 12 bases left between them. The CDR3 covers 12 residues. The CDR3 here is CATAAGPGELFF. The CDR3 nucleotides are TGTGCCACTGCCGCAGGCCCCGGGGAGCTGTTTTTT.

J is TRBJ2-7 and V is TRBV27; 9 positions agree with TRBD1. This CDR3 is 15 amino acids long. J gave up 3 bases and V 5 bases, and 8 bases lay outside the gene matches. Germline V CDR1 and CDR2: MNHEY, SMNVEV (reference sequence). CDR3 sequence (DNA): TGTGCCAGCAGTACTAAGTCGGGACAGGGCTACGAGCAGTACTTC. It is translated as CASSTKSGQGYEQYF.

This chain joins TRBV18 and TRBJ2-1, with 9 bases that match TRBD1. Germline assignment: CDR1 KGHSH and CDR2 LQKENI. Trimming at V came to 4 bases and at J to 9 bases, leaving 4 bases not matched to a gene. This CDR3 has 13 residues. In DNA, the CDR3 is TGTGCCAGCTCACTGGGACAGGGCACTGAGCAGTTCTTC. It codes for CASSLGQGTEQFF.

The chain is built from TRBV9 and TRBJ2-1, with 7 bases aligning to TRBD1. The germline CDR1 and CDR2 sequences are SGDLS and YYNGEE. The CDR3 covers 16 residues. The trim removed 2 bases at V and 1 base at J, leaving 6 bases unmatched. The CDR3 nucleotides are TGTGCCAGCAGCGTGGGCCAGGGGGAGTCCTACAATGAGCAGTTCTTC. Residues: CASSVGQGESYNEQFF.

V and J are TRBV2 and TRBJ1-2; 7 bases line up with TRBD1. The length of the CDR3 is 12 residues. Germline V gene sequence: CDR1 SNHLY, CDR2 FYNNEI. V lost 6 bases to trimming and J lost 4 bases; unmatched junction nucleotides: 2. The CDR3 protein is CASRRQGYGYTF. CDR3 DNA: TGTGCCAGCAGAAGACAGGGCTATGGCTACACCTTC.

This clone was seen once. Other DNA sequences in the sample encode the same CDR3. This rearrangement joins TRBV18 to TRBJ2-7, with D unresolved. The germline CDR1 and CDR2 sequences are KGHSH and LQKENI. V lost 6 bases and J 4 bases, leaving 10 bases between the germline ends. The CDR3 has 12 amino acids. CDR3 sequence reads: CASSPTEYEQYF. CDR3 sequence (DNA): TGTGCCAGCTCCCCGACGGAGTACGAGCAGTACTTC.

This rearrangement joins TRBV6-1 to TRBJ1-5, with 7 bases that match TRBD1. The CDR3 spans 14 residues. V lost 4 bases, J lost 9 bases, and 9 bases stayed unmatched. The germline V gene has CDR1 MNHNS and CDR2 SASEGT. The CDR3 protein is CASSGLTGARPQHF. CDR3 nucleotides: TGTGCCAGCAGTGGTCTAACAGGGGCCCGGCCCCAGCATTTT.

The J gene is TRBJ2-7, the V gene TRBV13; no definite D call. V was shortened by 1 base and J by 2 bases, with 6 bases between the two germline ends. The CDR3 runs 13 residues. Germline loops: CDR1 PRHDT, CDR2 FYEKMQ (reference sequence). CDR3 DNA sequence: TGTGCCAGCAGCTTAGTCAGAGCCTACGAGCAGTACTTC. Translating gives CASSLVRAYEQYF.